This T cell receptor (beta chain) was recorded in a study of graft-versus-host responses after intestinal transplantation. In the case of this clone: Its antigen is as yet unknown.

Generated by immunoSEQ multiplex PCR, the TCRdb table keeps only in-frame clones and is missing some. The table lists more than 65,000 clones, around 91% of them singletons. V was shortened by 3 bases and J by 8 bases, with 12 bases between the two germline ends. This CDR3 comprises 13 residues. Germline V CDR1 and CDR2: LNHDA, SQIVND (reference sequence). The chain has TRBV19 and TRBJ2-3; the D is unclear. The receptor's source is a human donor who received an intestinal transplant. The material sequenced was unstimulated CD8+ T cells sorted from spleen or lymph node cells, taken before intestinal transplant. For the CDR3, the DNA is TGTGCCAGTAGTATGTCCCCATCCGGTACGCAGTATTTT. Residues: CASSMSPSGTQYF.